The 5 T cell receptor beta chains listed next were all sequenced from one sample in a study of T cell responses to AZD1222 COVID-19 vaccine. Only in-frame clones appear in the TCRdb table, and some are missing; sequencing was by immunoSEQ multiplex PCR. The data hold roughly 180,000 clones, with around 90% observed a single time. The sample in question was peripheral blood, obtained 28 days after the second AZD1222 dose. The source is an adult who received the AZD1222 COVID-19 vaccine.

The V call is TRBV29-1, the J call TRBJ2-1; 8 nucleotides line up with TRBD1. V lost 6 bases, J lost 4 bases, and 5 bases stayed unmatched. The CDR3 extends over 13 amino acids. CDR1 is SQVTM, CDR2 ANQGSEA, per germline. This chain's CDR3 is CSVPDRGYNEQFF. As DNA, the CDR3 is TGCAGCGTCCCCGACAGGGGATACAATGAGCAGTTCTTC.

V is TRBV18 and J is TRBJ2-1; TRBD2 aligns across 12 bases. Germline lookup yields CDR1 KGHSH and CDR2 LQKENI. The CDR3 extends over 20 amino acids. J gave up 1 base and V 2 bases, and 12 bases lay outside the gene matches. For the CDR3, the DNA is TGTGCCAGCTCACCAGTACGGACTAGCGGGAAATGGGGGTCCTACAATGAGCAGTTCTTC. This codes for CASSPVRTSGKWGSYNEQFF.

The chain is built from TRBV11-2 and TRBJ2-3, with TRBD2 matching 10 bases. The V and J ends lost 5 bases and 0 bases, in that order; junction bases with no gene match: 11. The CDR3 is 18 amino acids. Germline CDR1 and CDR2: SGHAT and FQNNGV. The DNA of the CDR3 is TGTGCCAGCAGCCCCCTACAACTAGCGGGGACGAGCACAGATACGCAGTATTTT. It specifies CASSPLQLAGTSTDTQYF.

V gene TRBV5-1 combines with J gene TRBJ2-3, with no clear D. Trimming removed 0 bases from V and 2 bases from J, with 7 bases in between. Germline CDR1 reads SGHRS; CDR2 reads YFSETQ. The CDR3 has 14 amino acids. As DNA, the CDR3 is TGCGCCAGCAGCTTGGACGGGTACACAGATACGCAGTATTTT. Encoded protein: CASSLDGYTDTQYF.

The rearrangement uses TRBV5-4 and TRBJ1-2; D remains ambiguous. The CDR3 is 14 amino acids. From germline, CDR1 is SGHNT and CDR2 YYREEE (reference sequence). V was cut by 4 bases and J by 3 bases, with 13 bases left in between. Written as DNA, the CDR3 is TGTGCCAGCAGCCTACCAGGCGGGGACTATGGCTACACCTTC. This codes for CASSLPGGDYGYTF.